This TCR beta chain was recovered during a study of blood T cells in healthy people across ages. Sample-barcoded 5' priming and a J-beta primer mix drove a second PCR of about 6 to 12 cycles. TCRdb independently ran MiXCR on the 5' RACE reads; one entry per CDR3 protein. Among over a million distinct CDR3 sequences listed, more than 35% were seen once. The TCR sequence derives from a woman aged 60-75 years in good health. The sequenced sample was blood.

The CDR3: CASGLGISYEQYF. CDR3 DNA: TGTGCTAGTGGTCTTGGGATTTCCTACGAGCAGTACTTC. The chain carries TRBV12-5 and TRBJ2-4; D not certain. The J call is in doubt because the DNA end fits TRBJ2-7 better. Germline V lookup: CDR1 LGHNT, CDR2 FRNRAP. CDR3 length equals 13 residues.